This T cell receptor beta chain was observed in a study of cytomegalovirus exposure and HLA in healthy donors. Study overall: A prior study identified roughly 110 million unique TCR beta sequences from about 179 million T cells. General study results and limits: Per published reports, the classifier diagnosed cytomegalovirus status with high specificity and sensitivity.

CDR3 length: 16 residues. Germline trimming cut 5 bases from V and 1 base from J; bases unmatched to any gene: 6. The V gene's germline CDR1 is SGHTA and CDR2 FQGNSA. Remarks on this clone: Its specificity is not known.

Both 60 Vbeta primers and 13 Jbeta primers went into the PCR. The method was immunoSEQ multiplex PCR; TCRdb's version includes in-frame clones alone and lacks a portion of them. This table holds 160,000 or so clones. The chain employs TRBV7-2 and TRBJ2-2, with 8 bases matching TRBD2. The specimen was PBMCs. The source is a man between 25 and 39 years old in good health and CMV-seronegative. For the CDR3, the DNA is TGTGCCAGCAGCCCCCGGGGGGGCGGGAACACCGGGGAGCTGTTTTTT. It specifies CASSPRGGGNTGELFF.